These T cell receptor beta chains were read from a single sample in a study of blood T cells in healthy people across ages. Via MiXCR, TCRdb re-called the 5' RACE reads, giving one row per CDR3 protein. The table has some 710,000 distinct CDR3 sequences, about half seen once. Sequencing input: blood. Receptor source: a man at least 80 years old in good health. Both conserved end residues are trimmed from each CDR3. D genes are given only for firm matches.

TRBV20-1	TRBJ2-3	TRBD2	SARGILAGVLTDTQY
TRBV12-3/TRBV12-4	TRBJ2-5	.	ASSFREADWEPRETQY
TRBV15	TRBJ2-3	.	ATSRDLGFTDTQY
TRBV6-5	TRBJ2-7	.	ASSYSWQGGYEQY
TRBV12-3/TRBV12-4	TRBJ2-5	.	ASSFGAGRETQY
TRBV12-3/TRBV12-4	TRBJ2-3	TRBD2	ASRWTSGSTDTQY
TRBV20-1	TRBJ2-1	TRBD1	SARDHRGVGEQF
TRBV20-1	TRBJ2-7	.	SAPRVASSTYEQY
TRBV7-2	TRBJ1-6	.	ASSLGLGMSSPLH
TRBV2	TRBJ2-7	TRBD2	ASSYAPSNNSGLYEQY
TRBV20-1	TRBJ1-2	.	SVPRQNYGYT
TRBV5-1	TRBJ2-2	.	ASSYRDTANTGELF
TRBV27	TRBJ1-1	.	ASSPLPAGRATF
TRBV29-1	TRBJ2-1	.	SARDSTYNEQV
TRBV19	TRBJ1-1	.	ASSRGDLMNTEAF